A single TCR beta chain is shown here with its context. The antigen is undetermined. The data belong to a study of regulatory T cells in long-lasting Graves disease. J gave up 1 base and V 4 bases, and 5 bases lay outside the gene matches. CDR1 is MGHRA, CDR2 YSYEKL, per germline. The CDR3 spans 16 residues. As for time point: newly diagnosed GD, antithyroid drugs for less than 3 months. PBMC-derived RNA was used for the TCR library. General study results and limits: Relative to newly diagnosed Graves' patients, persistent ones had lower TCR diversity.

Building the TCR beta libraries relied on iRepertoire HTBI primers, and CDR3 regions underwent Arm-PCR. MiXCR was run by TCRdb on the multiplex PCR reads, yielding one entry per CDR3 protein. The table shows roughly 380,000 distinct CDR3 sequences, with about a sixth occurring only once. This sample also appeared in a second study, on T cells in Graves' hyperthyroidism and ophthalmopathy. From that paper: Hyperthyroidism, newly diagnosed and lasting under 2 months, affected patients aged 18 to 65. Uncontrolled infection, other autoimmune disease, pregnancy and lactation each barred patients from inclusion. Primed by the HTBI set, a first-round RT-PCR was run on the TCR CDR3.

Sequenced here: peripheral blood mononuclear cells (PBMCs), sampled at new diagnosis, from a patient treated with antithyroid drugs. The chain carries TRBV4-1 and TRBJ1-2; 11 bases align to TRBD1. This receptor was identified in a man aged 35 to 55 with Graves disease. CDR3 sequence: CASSLGQGVFNYGYTF. In nucleotides, the CDR3 is TGCGCCAGCAGCCTGGGACAGGGGGTATTTAACTATGGCTACACCTTC.